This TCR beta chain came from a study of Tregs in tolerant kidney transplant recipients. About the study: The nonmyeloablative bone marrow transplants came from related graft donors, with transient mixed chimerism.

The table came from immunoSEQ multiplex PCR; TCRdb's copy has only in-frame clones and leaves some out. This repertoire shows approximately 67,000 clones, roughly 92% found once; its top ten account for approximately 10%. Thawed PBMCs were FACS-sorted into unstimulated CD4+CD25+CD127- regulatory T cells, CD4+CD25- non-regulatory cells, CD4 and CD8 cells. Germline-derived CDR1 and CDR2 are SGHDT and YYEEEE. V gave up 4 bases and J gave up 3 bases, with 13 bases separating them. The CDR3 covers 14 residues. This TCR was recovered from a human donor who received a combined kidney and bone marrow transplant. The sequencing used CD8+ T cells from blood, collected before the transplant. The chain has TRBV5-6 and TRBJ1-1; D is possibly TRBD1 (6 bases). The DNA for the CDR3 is TGTGCCAGCAGCGCAGGGGTAGTTTACACTGAAGCTTTCTTT. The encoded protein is CASSAGVVYTEAFF.